This T cell receptor (beta chain) derives from a study of blood T cell repertoires in COVID-19. Study-wide background: Italy, Spain and the United States were the sources of the convalescent and acute COVID-19 samples. The cDNA or gDNA used as material had been derived from T cells, B-cell-depleted T cells, or PBMCs.

Germline V gene sequence: CDR1 SGHAT, CDR2 FQNNGV. With 3 bases removed from V and 10 bases from J, the gap between germline ends came to 13 bases. The length of the CDR3 is 13 residues. Per the authors' pipeline: Reference gene primer amplification gave nucleated cell count estimates. The method was immunoSEQ multiplex PCR; TCRdb's version includes in-frame clones alone and lacks a portion of them. From that table come the V and J calls and clone size; the DNA was used to work out D and trimming. The sample lists around 380,000 clones; 81% were seen once. This chain connects TRBV11-2 to TRBJ2-1; D is possibly TRBD1 (5 bases). The clonotype comes from a human donor with acute or convalescent COVID-19. The donor label of this sample is uncertain. The sequenced sample consisted of peripheral blood. The CDR3 sequence: CASSLVGKGEQFF. The CDR3 DNA reads TGTGCCAGCAGCTTGGTAGGTAAGGGGGAGCAGTTCTTC.